A selection of T cell receptor beta chains follows, all from one sample in a study of T cell repertoires in cytomegalovirus infection. One entry per CDR3 protein results from TCRdb running MiXCR on the reads. The sample holds about 360,000 distinct CDR3 sequences, 15% to 20% seen once. Sequencing was done on a sample of PBMCs. These receptors came from a human donor in good health (CMV status not recorded). Some clones in this sample may be carry-over from other donors' samples. Each CDR3 is given with its conserved first and last residue. Each record gives: D gene, V gene, clone size, J gene, CDR3 DNA, CDR3 protein. The D gene is left open where the match is weak. Part of the rows lack a size; the others show once, few, many or a class for expanded clones.

D: -
V: TRBV7-8
size: many
J: TRBJ2-5
DNA: TGTGCCAGCGGTACCCAAGAGACCCAGTACTTC
CDR3: CASGTQETQYF

D: -
V: TRBV2
size: few
J: TRBJ2-5
DNA: TGTGCCAGCAGTAGGGAAAACCAAGAGACCCAGTACTTC
CDR3: CASSRENQETQYF

D: -
V: TRBV6-6
size: -
J: TRBJ1-5
DNA: TGTGCCCTCAGCCCCAGGGGCGAGAGTCAGCCCCAGCATTTT
CDR3: CALSPRGESQPQHF

D: -
V: TRBV5-5
size: few
J: TRBJ2-7
DNA: TGTGCCAGCAGCTCCCCCAGGGGGGTCTCCTACGAGCAGTACTTC
CDR3: CASSSPRGVSYEQYF

D: TRBD2
V: TRBV24-1
size: many
J: TRBJ2-3
DNA: TGTGCCACCAGCGACCCGGGGGGGGCTGGAGATACGCAGTATTTT
CDR3: CATSDPGGAGDTQYF

D: -
V: TRBV18
size: -
J: TRBJ2-5
DNA: TGTGCCAGCTCACGGGGGGCAGCAGAGACCCAGTACTTC
CDR3: CASSRGAAETQYF

D: -
V: TRBV6-6
size: -
J: TRBJ2-1
DNA: TGTGCCAGCAGTTACAGGGGAATTGAGCAGTTCTTC
CDR3: CASSYRGIEQFF

D: -
V: TRBV7-2
size: many
J: TRBJ1-2
DNA: TGTGCCAGCAGCTTAGCGAGGTCAGACTATGGCTACACCTTC
CDR3: CASSLARSDYGYTF

D: -
V: TRBV12-3/TRBV12-4
size: many
J: TRBJ1-2
DNA: TGTGCCAGCAGTTCCGCCGATTTCGGCAAGTATGGCTACACCTTC
CDR3: CASSSADFGKYGYTF

D: -
V: TRBV7-4
size: -
J: TRBJ1-2
DNA: TGTGCCAGCAGCTTCAAGACACAATCTAACTATGGCTACACCTTC
CDR3: CASSFKTQSNYGYTF

D: -
V: TRBV19
size: -
J: TRBJ2-2
DNA: TGTGCCAGTAGTATCTTCATGCGGGGAACGTACACCGGGGAGCTGTTTTTT
CDR3: CASSIFMRGTYTGELFF

D: -
V: TRBV11-2
size: -
J: TRBJ2-1
DNA: TGTGCCAGCGGAGGGGGTGGGGAAAACAATGAGCAGTTCTTC
CDR3: CASGGGGENNEQFF

D: -
V: TRBV7-9
size: -
J: TRBJ1-2
DNA: TGTGCCAGCAGCTTAGAGATCCGGGGTCCCGGCTACACCTTC
CDR3: CASSLEIRGPGYTF

D: TRBD2
V: TRBV7-8
size: few
J: TRBJ2-3
DNA: TGTGCCAGCAGCCCAGCGGCGGGGGGAAACACAGATACGCAGTATTTT
CDR3: CASSPAAGGNTDTQYF

D: -
V: TRBV12-3/TRBV12-4
size: few
J: TRBJ2-3
DNA: TGTGCCAGCAGTTTGGCGGGTCCTAATACGCAGTATTTT
CDR3: CASSLAGPNTQYF

D: -
V: TRBV2
size: -
J: TRBJ2-7
DNA: TGTGCCAGCAGGGAGACAGGTAGTTACGAGCAGTACTTC
CDR3: CASRETGSYEQYF

D: -
V: TRBV6-5
size: -
J: TRBJ1-2
DNA: TGTGCCAGCAGAACTTATAACGCACCGGGGCTCGGTGGCTACACCTTC
CDR3: CASRTYNAPGLGGYTF

D: -
V: TRBV6-6
size: few
J: TRBJ2-7
DNA: TGTGCCAGCAGTTACGCCACAGGGACCTACGAGCAGTACTTC
CDR3: CASSYATGTYEQYF

D: -
V: TRBV19
size: few
J: TRBJ2-7
DNA: TGTGCCAGTAGTGCGGAGGACGGGACCTACGAGCAGTACTTC
CDR3: CASSAEDGTYEQYF

D: TRBD2
V: TRBV7-2
size: many
J: TRBJ2-7
DNA: TGTGCCAGCAGCTTAGCCGGACTAGCGCCTTCCTACGAGCAGTACTTC
CDR3: CASSLAGLAPSYEQYF

D: -
V: TRBV5-1
size: few
J: TRBJ2-1
DNA: TGCGCCAGCAGCTTGGTAGACGGGCTTATTTACAATGAGCAGTTCTTC
CDR3: CASSLVDGLIYNEQFF

D: -
V: TRBV12-3/TRBV12-4
size: -
J: TRBJ2-5
DNA: TGTGCCAGCAGTTATGGGGGGATCCAAGAGACCCAGTACTTC
CDR3: CASSYGGIQETQYF

D: -
V: TRBV2
size: many
J: TRBJ1-5
DNA: TGTGCCTTAGCCGCGGGGAGGAATCAGCCCCAGCATTTT
CDR3: CALAAGRNQPQHF

D: -
V: TRBV12-3/TRBV12-4
size: -
J: TRBJ2-1
DNA: TGTGCCAGCAGAAGCTTGAGTGAGCAGTTCTTC
CDR3: CASRSLSEQFF

D: TRBD2
V: TRBV6-2/TRBV6-3
size: -
J: TRBJ2-7
DNA: TGTGCCAGCAGTCGGACTAGCGCCAGCTACGAGCAGTACTTC
CDR3: CASSRTSASYEQYF

D: -
V: TRBV10-3
size: many
J: TRBJ2-7
DNA: TGTGCCGTTCAGCCAGGGCCCTCCTACGAGCAGTACTTC
CDR3: CAVQPGPSYEQYF

D: TRBD2
V: TRBV12-3/TRBV12-4
size: -
J: TRBJ2-3
DNA: TGTGCCAGCAGAATGCTAGCGGGGGGCAGCACAGATACGCAGTATTTT
CDR3: CASRMLAGGSTDTQYF

D: TRBD1
V: TRBV2
size: few
J: TRBJ1-2
DNA: TGTGCCAGCAGGGTTGGGACAGCCTCCGACTATGGCTACACCTTC
CDR3: CASRVGTASDYGYTF

D: TRBD2
V: TRBV6-2/TRBV6-3
size: few
J: TRBJ2-1
DNA: TGTGCCAGCAATCCCGGGACTAGCGCGTACAATGAGCAGTTCTTC
CDR3: CASNPGTSAYNEQFF

D: TRBD1
V: TRBV18
size: few
J: TRBJ2-3
DNA: TGTGCCAGCTCTTCAACGGGACAGTCAGATACGCAGTATTTT
CDR3: CASSSTGQSDTQYF

D: -
V: TRBV12-3/TRBV12-4
size: -
J: TRBJ1-2
DNA: TGTGCCAGCAGTTGGACGGAACCTAACTATGGCTACACCTTC
CDR3: CASSWTEPNYGYTF

D: TRBD2
V: TRBV7-2
size: many
J: TRBJ2-1
DNA: TGTGCCAGCAGCCCACCGACTAGCGGATCGAATGAGCAGTTCTTC
CDR3: CASSPPTSGSNEQFF

D: -
V: TRBV29-1
size: few
J: TRBJ1-2
DNA: TGCAGCGTTGAATCCGGGAACTATGGCTACACCTTC
CDR3: CSVESGNYGYTF

D: TRBD1
V: TRBV7-2
size: many
J: TRBJ1-6
DNA: TGTGCCAGCAGCTTCGGGACAGCGTTAAATTCACCCCTCCACTTT
CDR3: CASSFGTALNSPLHF

D: -
V: TRBV2
size: many
J: TRBJ2-3
DNA: TGTGCCAGCGTCGGCGGGAACACAGATACGCAGTATTTT
CDR3: CASVGGNTDTQYF

D: TRBD1
V: TRBV6-8
size: -
J: TRBJ2-7
DNA: TGTGCCAGCAGTAGGGACAGACTACGGCACGAGCAGTACTTC
CDR3: CASSRDRLRHEQYF

D: -
V: TRBV14
size: many
J: TRBJ1-2
DNA: TGTGCCAGCAGCTCCCGAATAGGTCCTAACTATGGCTACACCTTC
CDR3: CASSSRIGPNYGYTF